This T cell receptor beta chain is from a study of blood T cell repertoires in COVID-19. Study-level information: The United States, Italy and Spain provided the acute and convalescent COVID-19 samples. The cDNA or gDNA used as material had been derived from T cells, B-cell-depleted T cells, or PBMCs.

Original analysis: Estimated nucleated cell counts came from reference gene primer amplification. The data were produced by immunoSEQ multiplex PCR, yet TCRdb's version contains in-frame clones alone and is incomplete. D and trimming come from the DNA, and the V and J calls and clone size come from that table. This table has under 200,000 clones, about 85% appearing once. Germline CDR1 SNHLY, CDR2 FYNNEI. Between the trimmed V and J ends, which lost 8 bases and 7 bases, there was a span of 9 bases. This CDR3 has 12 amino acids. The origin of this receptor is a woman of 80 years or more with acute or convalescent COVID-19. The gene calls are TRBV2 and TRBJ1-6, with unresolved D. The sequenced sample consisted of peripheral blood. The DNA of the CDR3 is TGTGCCAGCCAGAGGGCGAATTCACCCCTCCACTTT. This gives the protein CASQRANSPLHF.